The subject of this entry is one T cell receptor (beta chain). The antigen is unknown. PCR was performed using 60 Vbeta and 13 Jbeta primers. Original handling: In a later analysis, about 12 million of 60 million to 80 million unique beta chains occurred in at least two donors. The method was immunoSEQ multiplex PCR; TCRdb's version includes in-frame clones alone and lacks a portion of them. D and trimming come from the DNA, and the V and J calls and clone size come from that table. The sample shows approximately 180,000 clones, roughly 12% of them seen only once. This specimen belongs to a study of cytomegalovirus exposure and HLA in healthy donors. Findings and limits, study-wide: In most subjects, TCR beta sequences reportedly gave accurate predictions of HLA-A and HLA-B alleles. Later analysis associated a missense DCLRE1C variant with TCR beta V- and J-gene trimming. The classifier, whose performance was assessed in both the original and validation cohorts, reportedly diagnosed cytomegalovirus status with high specificity and sensitivity.

Per the germline V gene, CDR1 is SGHNT and CDR2 is YYREEE (reference sequence). The CDR3 contains 15 residues. V gave up 4 bases and J gave up 3 bases; unmatched junction bases: 5. J is TRBJ1-1 and V is TRBV5-4, with 11 positions matching TRBD1. The specimen sequenced was PBMCs. This sequence originates from a man aged 50 to 59 in good health and CMV-seropositive. CDR3 nucleotides: TGTGCCAGCAGCCACGGGACAGGGGGATACACTGAAGCTTTCTTT. Translating gives CASSHGTGGYTEAFF.